The 3 T cell receptor beta chains in this list originate from one sample, sequenced in a study of OX40 agonist ivuxolimab in advanced cancers. Data came from immunoSEQ multiplex PCR; TCRdb stores just in-frame clones and leaves some out. The sample shows about 55,000 clones, about 90% of them seen only once. The source material was CD4+ or CD8+ T cells sorted from blood, sampled in a trial of the OX40 agonist ivuxolimab. Receptors were obtained from an adult with an advanced solid tumor such as melanoma, head and neck, liver or kidney cancer.

A few counts support this clone. The chain has TRBV30 and TRBJ2-3; D may be TRBD2 (5 bases). Germline-derived CDR1 and CDR2 are GTSNPN and SVGIG (reference sequence). This CDR3 has 11 amino acids. Trimming pared 5 bases from V and 3 bases from J, leaving 6 bases between. The CDR3 here is CAWGETDTQYF. In nucleotides, the CDR3 is TGTGCCTGGGGGGAGACAGATACGCAGTATTTT. Full variable domain (remainder filled in from reference TRBV30 and TRBJ2-3): SQTIHQWPATLVQPVGSPLSLECTVEGTSNPNLYWYRQAAGRGLQLLFYSVGIGQISSEVPQNLSASRPQDRQFILSSKKLLLSDSGFYLCAWGETDTQYFGPGTRLTVL.

CDR3 in amino acids: CATEAGNTGELFF. The DNA of the CDR3 is TGCGCCACCGAGGCGGGGAACACCGGGGAGCTGTTTTTT. J is TRBJ2-2 and V is TRBV5-1; TRBD2 might be the D (5 bases). The germline gives CDR1 SGHRS, CDR2 YFSETQ. V was trimmed by 9 bases and J by 1 base, leaving 10 bases between them. This CDR3 comprises 13 residues.

The genes are TRBV7-6 and TRBJ2-5; D gene ambiguous. Trimming took 5 bases from V and 4 from J, leaving 11 bases between them. The CDR3 contains 13 residues. Germline values: CDR1 SGHVS, CDR2 FNYEAQ. In nucleotides, the CDR3 is TGTGCCAGCAGCGACGATCTGGGAGAGACCCAGTACTTC. Residues: CASSDDLGETQYF.